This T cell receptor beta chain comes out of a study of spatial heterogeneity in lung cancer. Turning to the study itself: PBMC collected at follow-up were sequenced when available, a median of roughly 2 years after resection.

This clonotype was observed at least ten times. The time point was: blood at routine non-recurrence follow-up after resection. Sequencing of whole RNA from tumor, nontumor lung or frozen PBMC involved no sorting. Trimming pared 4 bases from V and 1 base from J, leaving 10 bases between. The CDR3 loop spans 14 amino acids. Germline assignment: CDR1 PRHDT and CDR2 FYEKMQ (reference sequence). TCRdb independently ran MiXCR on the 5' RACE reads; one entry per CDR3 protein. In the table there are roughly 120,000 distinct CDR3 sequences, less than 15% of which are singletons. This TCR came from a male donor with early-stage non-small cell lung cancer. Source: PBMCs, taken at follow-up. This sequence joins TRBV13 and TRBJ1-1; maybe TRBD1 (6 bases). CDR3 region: CASSSVQGNTEAFF. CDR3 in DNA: TGTGCCAGCAGCTCCGTACAGGGGAACACTGAAGCTTTCTTT.